This section outlines one T cell receptor beta chain sequence together with its context. Deletions cut 6 bases from V and 5 bases from J, with 8 bases between. CDR3 length: 12 residues. The germline V gene encodes CDR1 SGDLS and CDR2 YYNGEE. The data are from a study of blood T cell repertoires in COVID-19. Turning to the study itself: Samples came from the United States, Italy and Spain, spanning acute and convalescent COVID-19. PBMCs, B-cell-depleted T cells, or T cells provided the cDNA or gDNA that made up the material.

Per the authors' pipeline: By means of reference gene primer amplification, nucleated cell counts were estimated. Here immunoSEQ multiplex PCR was the method, and the copy in TCRdb shows in-frame clones only, minus some. V, J and clone size are taken as reported in that table, and D and trimming were inferred from the DNA itself. The sample consists of about 280,000 clones, around 86% of them appearing once. The rearrangement joins TRBV9 to TRBJ2-2; D not resolved. The specimen sequenced was peripheral blood. The receptor was isolated from a man aged 40-50 years with active or convalescent COVID-19. CDR3 nucleotide sequence: TGTGCCAGCAAAAGAGGTACCGGGGAGCTGTTTTTT. Encoded protein: CASKRGTGELFF.